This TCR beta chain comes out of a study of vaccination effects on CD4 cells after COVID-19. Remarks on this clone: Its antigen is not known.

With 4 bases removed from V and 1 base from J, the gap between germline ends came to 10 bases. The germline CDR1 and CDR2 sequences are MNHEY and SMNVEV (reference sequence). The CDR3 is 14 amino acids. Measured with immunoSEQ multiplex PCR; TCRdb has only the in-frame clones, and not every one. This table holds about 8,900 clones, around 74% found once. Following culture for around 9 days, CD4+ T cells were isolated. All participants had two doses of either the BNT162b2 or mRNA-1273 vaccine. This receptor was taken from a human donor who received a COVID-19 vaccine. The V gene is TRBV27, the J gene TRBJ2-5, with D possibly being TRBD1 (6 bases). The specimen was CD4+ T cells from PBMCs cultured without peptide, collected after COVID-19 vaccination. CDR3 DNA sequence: TGTGCCAGCAGTTCTCCAGGGGCCCAAGAGACCCAGTACTTC. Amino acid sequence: CASSSPGAQETQYF.